Following are 19 T cell receptor beta chains from one sample sequenced in a study of Ad26.COV2.S vaccination and SARS-CoV-2 variants. Treatment indicated: 15 to 20 received Ad26.COV2.S at low or high dose, single or two shots; roughly five received placebo; per-sample allocation not given. Samples analyzed were those drawn on day 63 after the first vaccine or placebo injection. Assay used: immunoSEQ multiplex PCR; TCRdb lists only in-frame clones, some missing. The table has about 420,000 clones, roughly 88% seen once. The material was peripheral blood, obtained in a trial of Ad26.COV2.S vaccine versus placebo. The receptors here all came from a person between 18 and 60 years old who received the Ad26.COV2.S COVID-19 vaccine or a placebo.

CDR3 amino acids: CASSLFSRGTGELFF. The CDR3 bases are TGTGCCAGCAGCTTATTCTCCCGGGGGACCGGGGAGCTGTTTTTT. The chain links TRBV7-7 to TRBJ2-2, with a tentative D call TRBD2 (6 bases). CDR3 length: 15 residues. V was trimmed by 2 bases and J by 5 bases, leaving 12 bases between them. Germline CDR1 reads SSHAT; CDR2 reads FNYEAQ (reference sequence). Using reference TRBV7-7 and TRBJ2-2 for the parts outside the CDR3, the full variable domain is GAGVSQSPRYKVTKRGQDVTLRCDPISSHATLYWYQQALGQGPEFLTYFNYEAQPDKSGLPSDRFSAERPEGSISTLTIQRTEQRDSAMYRCASSLFSRGTGELFFGEGSRLTVL.

The chain combines TRBV6-5 with TRBJ1-2; D is unresolved. The CDR3 length is 13 residues. Germline CDR1 reads MNHEY; CDR2 reads SVGAGI. V dropped 4 bases and J dropped 1 base, with 7 bases sitting between them. The chain's CDR3 is CASSLTLNYGYTF. DNA for the CDR3: TGTGCCAGCAGTTTAACACTTAACTATGGCTACACCTTC.

This clone showed up just once. V usage is TRBV4-1 and J usage is TRBJ2-3; TRBD2 agrees at 12 bases. The CDR3 sequence is 16 residues long. The J segment lost 1 base and the V segment lost 4 bases, leaving 3 bases of the junction unmatched. Germline V lookup: CDR1 MGHRA, CDR2 YSYEKL. This CDR3 is CASSLRTSGGTDTQYF. The CDR3 region has the DNA TGCGCCAGCAGCCTTCGGACTAGCGGGGGCACAGATACGCAGTATTTT.

The chain joins TRBV6-5 to TRBJ1-3; the D is unclear. Per germline, CDR1 MNHEY and CDR2 SVGAGI. This CDR3 is built from 14 residues. Deletions cut 8 bases from V and 0 bases from J, with 11 bases between. CDR3 in amino acids: CASSYTFSGNTIYF. CDR3 bases: TGTGCCAGCTCATACACCTTCTCTGGAAACACCATATATTTT.

The chain uses TRBV7-8 and TRBJ1-1; no clear D. Deletions cut 3 bases from V and 1 base from J, with 9 bases between. This CDR3 is 14 amino acids long. Germline lookup yields CDR1 SGHVS and CDR2 FQNEAQ. In DNA, the CDR3 is TGTGCCAGCAGCTTGGTCAGGACGAACACTGAAGCTTTCTTT. Its translation is CASSLVRTNTEAFF.

This rearrangement joins TRBV24-1 to TRBJ2-7; a possible D gene is TRBD1 (6 bases). CDR3 length: 16 residues. Trimming cost V 0 bases and J 2 bases, with 13 bases left between them. Looked up from germline, CDR1 is KGHDR and CDR2 is SFDVKD. The CDR3 coding sequence is TGTGCCACCAGTGATTTGTCCGCCAGGGGAACCTACGAGCAGTACTTC. Amino acids: CATSDLSARGTYEQYF.

This chain links TRBV6-2 or TRBV6-3 with TRBJ1-1; the D gene is possibly TRBD1 (6 bases). Germline V CDR1 and CDR2: MNHEY, SVGEGT. The CDR3 is 17 amino acids. Trimming removed 0 bases at V and 1 base at J, with 15 bases between. The CDR3 coding sequence is TGTGCCAGCAGTTACTCGTATGTTACAGGGCAGAACACTGAAGCTTTCTTT. Protein product: CASSYSYVTGQNTEAFF.

The J gene is TRBJ1-1, the V gene TRBV28; D is uncertain. Between the trimmed V and J ends, which lost 2 bases and 4 bases, there was a span of 11 bases. This CDR3 has 14 amino acids. Germline-derived CDR1 and CDR2 are MDHEN and SYDVKM. The CDR3 bases are TGTGCCAGCAGTTTAAGGTGGTCAACCACTGAAGCTTTCTTT. Translated, it gives CASSLRWSTTEAFF.

On this clone: The same CDR3 is also encoded by other DNA sequences in this sample. The chain combines TRBV5-1 with TRBJ1-1, with 8 bases matching TRBD1. CDR3 length equals 14 residues. Per the germline V gene, CDR1 is SGHRS and CDR2 is YFSETQ. V lost 2 bases, J lost 1 base, and 1 base stayed unmatched. The CDR3 DNA sequence: TGCGCCAGCAGCTTAACAGGGGGGAACACTGAAGCTTTCTTT. It is translated as CASSLTGGNTEAFF. Variable domain in full (rest from reference TRBV5-1 and TRBJ1-1): KAGVTQTPRYLIKTRGQQVTLSCSPISGHRSVSWYQQTPGQGLQFLFEYFSETQRNKGNFPGRFSGRQFSNSRSEMNVSTLELGDSALYLCASSLTGGNTEAFFGQGTRLTVV.

V gene TRBV19 combines with J gene TRBJ1-4, with 7 bases identical to TRBD1. This CDR3 spans 15 amino acids. J gave up 0 bases and V 6 bases, and 4 bases lay outside the gene matches. Germline CDR1 reads LNHDA; CDR2 reads SQIVND (reference sequence). CDR3 DNA sequence: TGTGCCAGTAGACACGACAGGGCAACTAATGAAAAACTGTTTTTT. It yields the protein CASRHDRATNEKLFF.

This chain connects TRBV7-2 to TRBJ1-2, with D possibly matching TRBD1 (6 bases). The CDR3 is 19 residues long. Between the trimmed V and J ends, which lost 2 bases and 4 bases, there was a span of 26 bases. Looked up from germline, CDR1 is SGHTA and CDR2 is FQGNSA. The CDR3 reads CASSLYRPLRDTSSYGYTF. CDR3 nucleotide sequence: TGTGCCAGCAGCTTATACCGACCGTTACGGGACACTTCTTCCTATGGCTACACCTTC. The variable domain in full, with the rest retrieved from reference TRBV7-2 and TRBJ1-2, is GAGVSQSPSNKVTEKGKDVELRCDPISGHTALYWYRQSLGQGLEFLIYFQGNSAPDKSGLPSDRFSAERTGGSVSTLTIQRTQQEDSAVYLCASSLYRPLRDTSSYGYTFGSGTRLTVV.

V and J are TRBV15 and TRBJ1-4; no firm D call. This CDR3 spans 13 amino acids. V lost 5 bases, J lost 8 bases, and 12 bases lay in between. Germline-derived CDR1 and CDR2 are LNHNV and YYDKDF (reference sequence). For the CDR3, the DNA is TGTGCCACCAGCCCAAGGGATAAGGAAAAACTGTTTTTT. Amino acid sequence: CATSPRDKEKLFF.

This clone was detected only a few times. V usage is TRBV30 and J usage is TRBJ2-6, with 8 positions matching TRBD1. Unmatched junction bases numbered 8, after V lost 0 bases and J lost 4 bases. Germline V gene data show CDR1 as GTSNPN and CDR2 as SVGIG (reference sequence). This CDR3 has 17 amino acids. The CDR3 DNA reads TGTGCCTGGAGTGTGAGACCGACAGGGGCCGGGGCCAACGTCCTGACTTTC. It yields the protein CAWSVRPTGAGANVLTF.

This chain joins TRBV30 and TRBJ2-6, with D unclear. V lost 0 bases and J 0 bases, leaving 6 bases between the germline ends. Looked up from germline, CDR1 is GTSNPN and CDR2 is SVGIG (reference sequence). The CDR3 has 15 amino acids. This CDR3 is CAWSVDSSGANVLTF. CDR3 sequence (DNA): TGTGCCTGGAGTGTAGATTCCTCTGGGGCCAACGTCCTGACTTTC.

The chain employs TRBV19 and TRBJ1-5, with D hard to call. CDR1 is LNHDA and CDR2 is SQIVND in the germline V gene (reference sequence). With 7 bases removed from V and 1 base from J, the gap between germline ends came to 8 bases. This CDR3 is built from 13 residues. CDR3 sequence (DNA): TGTGCCAGTAAGGGTGTGAGCAATCAGCCCCAGCATTTT. Its translation is CASKGVSNQPQHF.

The chain recombines TRBV14 with TRBJ2-2; D is ambiguous. Germline CDR1 is SGHDN and CDR2 is FVKESK. The CDR3 extends over 12 amino acids. V was cut by 4 bases and J by 4 bases, with 4 bases left in between. The CDR3 nucleotides read TGTGCCAGCAGCCTTAGCACCGGGGAGCTGTTTTTT. Its translation: CASSLSTGELFF. Full variable domain (rest looked up from reference TRBV14 and TRBJ2-2): EAGVTQFPSHSVIEKGQTVTLRCDPISGHDNLYWYRRVMGKEIKFLLHFVKESKQDESGMPNNRFLAERTGGTYSTLKVQPAELEDSGVYFCASSLSTGELFFGEGSRLTVL.

The chain uses TRBV30 and TRBJ2-5, with 7 bases matching TRBD2. Germline V CDR1 and CDR2: GTSNPN, SVGIG (reference sequence). V lost 1 base, J lost 3 bases, and 8 bases stayed unmatched. The CDR3 is made up of 15 amino acids. Written as DNA, the CDR3 is TGTGCCTGGAGTGAGGCAGGGAGGGAAAAAGAGACCCAGTACTTC. Residues: CAWSEAGREKETQYF.

This clone came up many times. V usage is TRBV6-1 and J usage is TRBJ2-3; possible D gene TRBD1, 6 bases. The germline V gene has CDR1 MNHNS and CDR2 SASEGT. Trimming shortened V by 3 bases and J by 4 bases, and 8 bases separated the two germline ends. This CDR3 spans 13 amino acids. This CDR3 is CASSDEGADTQYF. DNA of the CDR3: TGTGCCAGCAGTGACGAGGGGGCAGATACGCAGTATTTT.

The chain is built from TRBV6-5 and TRBJ1-6, with D maybe TRBD1 (5 bases). Between the trimmed V and J ends, which lost 6 bases and 3 bases, there was a span of 12 bases. CDR3 length equals 15 residues. Germline V lookup: CDR1 MNHEY, CDR2 SVGAGI. The DNA of the CDR3 is TGTGCCAGCAGGCCGACAGTCTACTATAATTCACCCCTCCACTTT. It encodes CASRPTVYYNSPLHF.